This TCR beta chain was sequenced during a study of identifying expanded T cells in peripheral blood. Overall study findings and caveats: Two-week clone count variance significantly increased as total template count grew.

Assay: immunoSEQ multiplex PCR; the TCRdb copy retains only in-frame clones and omits some. This sample has 100,000 to 150,000 clones, with more than 80% found just once. This clone occurred a few times. Its matching antigen is unknown. This CDR3 has 16 residues. V shed 0 bases and J shed 3 bases, with 14 bases lying between them. Looked up from germline, CDR1 is LNHNV and CDR2 is YYDKDF (reference sequence). J is TRBJ2-5 and V is TRBV15; tentatively, D is TRBD1 or TRBD2 (6 bases each). Sequenced sample: blood. The clonotype comes from a person between 18 and 70 years old in good health. The CDR3 here is CATSRDPVGGKETQYF. The CDR3 DNA is TGTGCCACCAGCAGAGATCCGGTGGGGGGCAAAGAGACCCAGTACTTC.